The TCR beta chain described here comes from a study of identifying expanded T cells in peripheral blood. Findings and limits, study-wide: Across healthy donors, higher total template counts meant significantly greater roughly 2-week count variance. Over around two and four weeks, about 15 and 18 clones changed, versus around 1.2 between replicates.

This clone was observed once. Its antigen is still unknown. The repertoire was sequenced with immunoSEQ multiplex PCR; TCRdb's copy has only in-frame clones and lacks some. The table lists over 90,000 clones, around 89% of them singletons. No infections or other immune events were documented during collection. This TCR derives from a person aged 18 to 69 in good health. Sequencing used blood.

CDR3 nucleotide sequence: TGCGCCAGCAGCCCAGACCACTCTGGAAACACCATATATTTT. As protein: CASSPDHSGNTIYF. The chain uses TRBV5-1 and TRBJ1-3; D call uncertain. The CDR3 is 14 amino acids. The germline CDR1 and CDR2 sequences are SGHRS and YFSETQ. The V end was cut by 4 bases, the J end by 0 bases, with 8 bases between.